The 26 T cell receptor beta chains below all came from one sample that was sequenced in a study of blood T cells in healthy people across ages. The authors ran a second PCR of 7 to 11 cycles using a sample-barcoded 5' primer and a J-beta primer mix. TCRdb itself ran the 5' RACE reads through MiXCR, one entry per CDR3 protein. The repertoire includes under 1 million distinct CDR3 sequences, more than 40% of them detected once, and roughly 19% sits in the top ten. Sequencing was performed on blood. The receptors come from a man aged 60-69 years in good health.

Turning to this clonotype: In this CDR3 the conserved last residue, phenylalanine or tryptophan, is missing, so a read error is likely. The rearrangement joins TRBV7-2 to TRBJ2-5, with no clear D. The J call is uncertain, as TRBJ2-7 better fits the DNA end. This CDR3 has 14 residues. Germline CDR1 reads SGHTA; CDR2 reads FQGNSA. The CDR3 reads CASSLGPATSEQYS. In DNA form, the CDR3 reads TGTGCCAGCAGCTTAGGGCCCGCGACGTCCGAGCAGTACTCC.

Notes on this clonotype: One end of the junction does not line up with germline, which may come from a read error. The V and J genes are TRBV7-2 and TRBJ2-5; 8 bases agree with TRBD1. Germline CDR1 is SGHTA and CDR2 is FQGNSA. The CDR3 has 15 residues. The CDR3 spells CAGSTSRQGRETQYF. DNA of the CDR3: TGTGCCGGCAGCACGTCCAGACAGGGGCGAGAGACCCAGTACTTC.

The chain combines TRBV5-6 with TRBJ2-1; 9 positions match TRBD2. Germline V gene lookup returns CDR1 SGHDT and CDR2 YYEEEE. The length of the CDR3 is 16 residues. The V and J ends lost 1 base and 3 bases, in that order; junction bases with no gene match: 5. The DNA for the CDR3 is TGTGCCAGCAGCTTGTTAGCGGGGGACCTCTACAATGAGCAGTTCTTC. Translation: CASSLLAGDLYNEQFF.

This clonotype was found a few times. The chain is built from TRBV5-1 and TRBJ2-1; D possibly corresponds to TRBD2 (5 bases). This CDR3 has 12 residues. Germline V gives CDR1 SGHRS, CDR2 YFSETQ. V was pared by 6 bases and J by 9 bases, with 13 bases between. CDR3 DNA: TGCGCCAGCATGGGGAGTTCTGGTGAGCAGTTCTTC. It specifies CASMGSSGEQFF.

This clonotype turned up a few times. The rearrangement joins TRBV2 to TRBJ2-5; 10 bases line up with TRBD1. The better agreement between TRBJ2-7 and the DNA end casts doubt on the J call. The germline gives CDR1 SNHLY, CDR2 FYNNEI. CDR3 length equals 15 residues. DNA for the CDR3: TGTGCCAGCAGTGTTAGGGGGACAGGGGATGACGAGCAGTACTTC. Protein: CASSVRGTGDDEQYF.

This clonotype was counted between two and nine times. The chain uses TRBV27 and TRBJ2-5; D call uncertain. The germline gives CDR1 MNHEY, CDR2 SMNVEV (reference sequence). The CDR3 loop spans 13 amino acids. Trimming took 3 bases from V and 3 from J, leaving 8 bases between them. The CDR3 loop is CASSFLSKETQYF. CDR3 in DNA: TGTGCCAGCAGTTTCCTTAGTAAAGAGACCCAGTACTTC.

CDR3 loop: CSVGHNTEAFF. Here the CDR3 DNA reads TGCAGCGTCGGACACAACACTGAAGCTTTCTTT. The chain combines TRBV29-1 with TRBJ1-1; D is possibly TRBD1 (5 bases). Germline CDR1 is SQVTM and CDR2 is ANQGSEA. There are 11 residues in the CDR3. Between the trimmed V and J ends, which lost 6 bases and 2 bases, there was a span of 7 bases.

This clonotype was observed many times. This may come from a read error, since a much larger clone is one base off. The chain is built from TRBV5-1 and TRBJ2-5; 9 bases map to TRBD1. CDR3 length equals 15 residues. V dropped 4 bases and J dropped 11; count of bases not matched to a gene: 15. CDR1 and CDR2 from the germline V gene are SGHRS and YFSETQ. CDR3 nucleotide sequence: TGCGCCAGCAGCCAGGGACAGGGTTACTACAATGAGCAGTACTTC. Translated: CASSQGQGYYNEQYF. The entire variable domain, with the rest obtained from reference TRBV5-1 and TRBJ2-5, is as follows: KAGVTQTPRYLIKTRGQQVTLSCSPISGHRSVSWYQQTPGQGLQFLFEYFSETQRNKGNFPGRFSGRQFSNSRSEMNVSTLELGDSALYLCASSQGQGYYNEQYFGPGTRLLVL.

This clonotype was counted between two and nine times. V gene TRBV6-2 or TRBV6-3 combines with J gene TRBJ2-1; D is unclear. The length of the CDR3 is 11 residues. V was cut by 5 bases and J by 8 bases, with 7 bases left in between. In germline, CDR1 is MNHEY, CDR2 SVGEGT. In DNA form, the CDR3 reads TGTGCCAGCAGTCCTCTCCATGAGCAGTTCTTC. This translates into CASSPLHEQFF.

This clonotype was seen a few times. The chain carries TRBV7-2 and TRBJ2-7; the D gene is possibly TRBD1 (5 bases). Trimming removed 3 bases at V and 2 bases at J, with 11 bases between. This CDR3 spans 14 amino acids. The germline V gene encodes CDR1 SGHTA and CDR2 FQGNSA. This CDR3 is CASSFGRVAYEQYF. As DNA, the CDR3 is TGTGCCAGCAGCTTTGGCAGGGTGGCCTACGAGCAGTACTTC.

This clonotype has a handful of counts. This chain's CDR3 is CASSYERGGNQPQHF. The CDR3, as DNA: TGTGCCAGCAGTTACGAGAGGGGCGGCAATCAGCCCCAGCATTTT. The chain couples TRBV6-2 or TRBV6-3 to TRBJ1-5; tentative D call: TRBD1 (5 bases). Germline V CDR1 and CDR2: MNHEY, SVGEGT. The CDR3 is made up of 15 amino acids. V dropped 2 bases and J dropped 2 bases, with 10 bases sitting between them.

This clonotype turned up a few times. The CDR3 reads CASSYSLGGQETQYF. Here the CDR3 DNA reads TGTGCCAGCAGTTACTCCCTCGGGGGACAAGAGACCCAGTACTTC. The chain is built from TRBV6-5 and TRBJ2-5, with D possibly matching TRBD2 (6 bases). V lost 0 bases, J lost 2 bases, and 10 bases lay in between. Germline CDR1 and CDR2: MNHEY and SVGAGI. The length of the CDR3 is 15 residues.

The chain couples TRBV7-3 to TRBJ2-3; 15 bases are a match to TRBD2. CDR3 size: 16 residues. V lost 5 bases, J lost 7 bases, and 7 bases stayed unmatched. Germline CDR1 SGHTA, CDR2 FQGTGA. The chain's CDR3 is CASSLGLAGGRNTQYF. The DNA of the CDR3 is TGTGCCAGCAGCCTGGGACTAGCGGGGGGTAGAAATACGCAGTATTTT.

This clonotype was recorded a few times. This chain links TRBV6-5 with TRBJ1-2; 8 bases align to TRBD1. The CDR3 length is 16 residues. Per germline, CDR1 MNHEY and CDR2 SVGAGI. J lost 2 bases, V lost 2 bases, and 7 bases had no gene match. The CDR3 is CASSYTGGKGNYGYTF. CDR3 sequence (DNA): TGTGCCAGCAGTTACACAGGGGGTAAAGGGAACTATGGCTACACCTTC.

This clonotype showed up just a few times. The chain uses TRBV20-1 and TRBJ2-1, with no clear D. V lost 6 bases and J lost 0, with 9 bases in between. The length of the CDR3 is 13 residues. CDR1 and CDR2 from the germline V gene are DFQATT and SNEGSKA (reference sequence). The DNA for the CDR3 is TGCAGTGCCCCGACACACTCCTACAATGAGCAGTTCTTC. This encodes CSAPTHSYNEQFF.

V gene TRBV7-2 combines with J gene TRBJ2-7; TRBD1 aligns across 9 bases. The CDR3 consists of 16 residues. Germline assignment: CDR1 SGHTA and CDR2 FQGNSA. Trimming cost V 1 base and J 2 bases; bases outside gene matches: 6. This chain's CDR3 is CASSLEMGQGPYEQYF. CDR3 bases: TGTGCCAGCAGCTTAGAAATGGGACAGGGTCCCTACGAGCAGTACTTC. Looking up the rest from reference TRBV7-2 and TRBJ2-7 gives the full variable domain: GAGVSQSPSNKVTEKGKDVELRCDPISGHTALYWYRQSLGQGLEFLIYFQGNSAPDKSGLPSDRFSAERTGGSVSTLTIQRTQQEDSAVYLCASSLEMGQGPYEQYFGPGTRLTVT.

In this sample, this clonotype turned up a few times. V is TRBV28 and J is TRBJ2-7; D is possibly TRBD2 (5 bases). Germline loops: CDR1 MDHEN, CDR2 SYDVKM. This CDR3 region has 15 residues. Between the trimmed V and J ends, which lost 4 bases and 4 bases, there was a span of 17 bases. CDR3 DNA sequence: TGTGCCAGCAGTTCACCCGCCCCGGAGGAATACGAGCAGTACTTC. Translated: CASSSPAPEEYEQYF.

This clonotype was counted a few times. The V call is TRBV5-1, the J call TRBJ1-2, with 7 bases that match TRBD1. CDR1 and CDR2 (germline): SGHRS, YFSETQ. CDR3 length: 13 residues. Trimming at V came to 4 bases and at J to 6 bases, leaving 6 bases not matched to a gene. CDR3 in DNA: TGCGCCAGCAGCCCGGCAGGGGGGGATGGCTACACCTTC. Protein sequence: CASSPAGGDGYTF.

The chain couples TRBV15 to TRBJ2-5; 9 bases agree with TRBD2. There are 17 residues in the CDR3. Germline V gene sequence: CDR1 LNHNV, CDR2 YYDKDF (reference sequence). V was pared by 0 bases and J by 6 bases, with 11 bases of the junction left unmatched. The CDR3 is CATSRDTTARGGKTQYF. The DNA of the CDR3 is TGTGCCACCAGCAGAGATACAACGGCGCGGGGGGGAAAGACCCAGTACTTC.

The chain recombines TRBV20-1 with TRBJ1-6, with TRBD1 as a possible D gene (6 bases). Per germline, CDR1 DFQATT and CDR2 SNEGSKA (reference sequence). The V and J ends lost 5 bases and 9 bases respectively, with 17 bases between them. The CDR3 loop spans 14 amino acids. Written as DNA, the CDR3 is TGCAGTGCTCCCAGGGGCGGCGAAGCTTCACCCCTCCACTTT. Translating gives CSAPRGGEASPLHF.

This chain joins TRBV27 and TRBJ2-7, with D perhaps matching TRBD2 (6 bases). V was cut by 6 bases and J by 6 bases, with 18 bases left in between. The CDR3 has 14 residues. Per germline, CDR1 MNHEY and CDR2 SMNVEV (reference sequence). Here the CDR3 reads CASRRAGQDGEQYF. The CDR3 region has the DNA TGTGCCAGCAGAAGGGCGGGGCAGGACGGCGAGCAGTACTTC.

The J gene is TRBJ1-2, the V gene TRBV29-1; TRBD1 matches 9 bases. With 5 bases clipped from V and 8 bases from J, the junction kept 6 bases outside the gene matches. Per germline, CDR1 SQVTM and CDR2 ANQGSEA. This CDR3 is 12 amino acids long. The DNA of the CDR3 is TGCAGCGTTCCGGACAGGGGCTGGGGCTACACCTTC. This gives the protein CSVPDRGWGYTF.

This clonotype was recorded a few times. The V call is TRBV7-2, the J call TRBJ2-7; 7 positions agree with TRBD1. The CDR3 contains 13 residues. The trim removed 4 bases at V and 6 bases at J, leaving 6 bases unmatched. The germline CDR1 and CDR2 sequences are SGHTA and FQGNSA. The CDR3 bases are TGTGCCAGCAGCTCGACGACAGGGCGCGAGCAGTACTTC. Protein product: CASSSTTGREQYF.

The rearrangement uses TRBV7-9 and TRBJ2-5; TRBD2 matches at 14 bases. J gave up 0 bases and V 4 bases, and 4 bases lay outside the gene matches. CDR1 is SEHNR and CDR2 is FQNEAQ in the germline V gene (reference sequence). This CDR3 has 17 residues. In nucleotides, the CDR3 is TGTGCCAGCAGCTGGACTAGCGGGGGGTGGAACCAAGAGACCCAGTACTTC. Translating it yields CASSWTSGGWNQETQYF.

By share, this clonotype ranks as medium-sized (0.01 to 0.1%). The rearrangement links TRBV18 to TRBJ1-1, with D possibly TRBD1 on 6 matching bases. Trimming removed 0 bases from V and 1 base from J, with 12 bases in between. Germline assignment: CDR1 KGHSH and CDR2 LQKENI. CDR3 length equals 16 residues. The CDR3 sequence: CASSPPIGGQNTEAFF. CDR3 DNA: TGTGCCAGCTCACCACCGATAGGGGGACAGAACACTGAAGCTTTCTTT.

Remarks on this clonotype: Compared with germline, one end of the junction differs, possibly owing to a read error. This chain connects TRBV4-1 to TRBJ1-2; D possibly corresponds to TRBD1 (5 bases). CDR1 is MGHRA and CDR2 is YSYEKL in the germline V gene. The CDR3 consists of 15 residues. The CDR3 is CASGQDSWTRYGYTF. Here the CDR3 DNA reads TGCGCCAGCGGCCAAGACAGCTGGACTCGCTATGGCTACACCTTC.